The entry below describes one TCR beta chain. Its antigen is unknown. This sample is part of a study of a mutant IDH1 vaccine in newly diagnosed glioma. The time point denotes: week 47, end of study. Each dose of the vaccine consisted of 300 ug of mutant IDH1 20-mer peptide, with topical imiquimod. The assay was immunoSEQ multiplex PCR, and TCRdb's table has in-frame clones only and misses some. Of tens of thousands of clones listed, less than 90% were seen once; the top ten hold approximately 3.4%. Germline CDR1 is MGHDK and CDR2 is SYGVNS. CDR3 length: 11 residues. V shed 5 bases and J shed 6 bases, with 5 bases lying between them.

The sample consisted of PBMCs, taken from a glioma patient whose treatment included an IDH1 peptide vaccine. This clonotype originated in a woman aged 50 to 65 with glioma. The V call is TRBV25-1, the J call TRBJ2-1; D remains ambiguous. CDR3 DNA: TGTGCCAGCAGTCGTCCCAATGAGCAGTTCTTC. Translation: CASSRPNEQFF.